This T cell receptor beta chain appears in the sequencing data of a study of blood T cells in healthy people across ages. Study-level information: About one barcoded beta molecule per two T cells came from capture by template switching.

It was with a sample-barcoded 5' primer and a J-beta primer mix that a second PCR of about 6 to 12 cycles was run. Every single cDNA molecule received a tag from a template-switch adaptor with 12 random nucleotides. No fewer than 3 million CDR3-containing paired-end reads came from each sample. MiXCR, applied by TCRdb to the 5' RACE reads, yields one record per CDR3 protein. The data hold approximately 1,000,000 distinct CDR3 sequences, with around two fifths observed a single time. In terms of origin and age, donors were healthy Caucasian individuals from Russia aged roughly 6 to 100. This clonotype turned up a few times. Losses at the gene ends were 3 bases for V and 4 bases for J; bases not matched to a gene: 10. CDR1 is SGDLS and CDR2 is YYNGEE in the germline V gene. This CDR3 region has 18 residues.

This clonotype was obtained from a man aged 18 to 29 in good health. What was sequenced was blood. The V and J genes are TRBV9 and TRBJ2-1; TRBD2 matches at 13 bases. The CDR3 spells CASSARTSGGASYNEQFF. As DNA, the CDR3 is TGTGCCAGCAGCGCACGTACTAGCGGGGGGGCCTCATACAATGAGCAGTTCTTC.